The present TCR beta chain was sequenced within a study of cytomegalovirus exposure and HLA in healthy donors. 13 Jbeta primers and 60 Vbeta primers were used for the PCR. Repertoires were generated with immunoSEQ multiplex PCR, while TCRdb's copy carries only in-frame clones and drops some. The sample lists about 200,000 clones, around 79% seen once, with more than 0.35% in the top ten. Study results and caveats: The study put 150 or so TCR beta chains on its list as cytomegalovirus-associated. In presence/absence analyses, roughly uniform sequencing depth across donors was assumed. By a later analysis, the bulk of CMV-associated TCR beta chains appeared HLA-restricted.

In regard to this clone: The antigen is not known.

The sequence was obtained from a male donor in good health and CMV-seropositive. The specimen sequenced was PBMCs.

The CDR3 is CASSPSYGEQFF. CDR3 nucleotide sequence: TGTGCCAGCAGCCCCTCTTACGGTGAGCAGTTCTTC. The V gene is TRBV11-3, the J gene TRBJ2-1; the D is unclear. Trimming removed 5 bases from V and 9 bases from J, with 11 bases in between. CDR1 is SGHNT and CDR2 is YENEEA in the germline V gene. The CDR3 totals 12 residues.